The 23 T cell receptor beta chains below come from one sample, sequenced in a study of T cell changes during pregnancy in multiple sclerosis. Only in-frame clones appear in the TCRdb table, and some are missing; sequencing was by immunoSEQ multiplex PCR. Of about 40,000 clones in the sample, about 91% were seen once. The sequencing used CD8+ T cells from peripheral blood mononuclear cells, collected before pregnancy. These TCRs come from a female donor with multiple sclerosis, enrolled in a pregnancy study.

CDR3 protein: CASSLQGSEAFF. CDR3 nucleotide sequence: TGTGCCAGCAGCCTACAGGGATCCGAAGCTTTCTTT. The chain is built from TRBV7-9 and TRBJ1-1; D perhaps matches TRBD1 (6 bases). The germline V gene has CDR1 SEHNR and CDR2 FQNEAQ (reference sequence). The CDR3 contains 12 residues. V was clipped by 5 bases and J by 8 bases, with 12 bases between them.

V gene TRBV7-8 combines with J gene TRBJ2-3, with TRBD2 matching over 11 bases. The germline V gene has CDR1 SGHVS and CDR2 FQNEAQ. Germline trimming cut 5 bases from V and 2 bases from J; bases unmatched to any gene: 9. CDR3 size: 17 residues. DNA of the CDR3: TGTGCCAGCAGCCACCCGGGGACTAGCGGATACACAGATACGCAGTATTTT. Its protein is CASSHPGTSGYTDTQYF.

The chain combines TRBV19 with TRBJ2-7; perhaps TRBD2 as D (7 bases). Germline assignment: CDR1 LNHDA and CDR2 SQIVND (reference sequence). V dropped 3 bases and J dropped 3 bases, with 15 bases sitting between them. The CDR3 length is 15 residues. This CDR3 is CASSIGGGSGYEQYF. The CDR3 DNA sequence: TGTGCCAGTAGTATCGGGGGCGGGAGCGGCTACGAGCAGTACTTC.

This clone appeared a few times. The V call is TRBV6-1, the J call TRBJ1-1; no clear D. Trimming removed 3 bases at V and 4 bases at J, with 18 bases between. Germline V gene data show CDR1 as MNHNS and CDR2 as SASEGT. The CDR3 has 16 residues. CDR3 residues: CASSEGPRGRGTEAFF. In DNA form, the CDR3 reads TGTGCCAGCAGTGAGGGTCCCCGGGGTCGGGGCACTGAAGCTTTCTTT.

This chain uses TRBV7-2 with TRBJ2-5; no firm D call. The V end lost 3 bases, the J end lost 4 bases, and 15 bases lay between the germline ends. Germline CDR1 is SGHTA and CDR2 is FQGNSA. The CDR3 totals 15 residues. This CDR3 is CASSFYPSSRETQYF. Here the CDR3 DNA reads TGTGCCAGCAGCTTCTATCCTTCGTCTCGAGAGACCCAGTACTTC.

The CDR3 DNA reads as TGTGCCAATTTGTACGGGATTTCGAGATCCTACGAGCAGTACTTC. Translated: CANLYGISRSYEQYF. V is TRBV7-9 and J is TRBJ2-7, with a weak D call TRBD2 (5 bases). Germline CDR1 is SEHNR and CDR2 is FQNEAQ (reference sequence). The V and J ends lost 10 bases and 1 base respectively, with 20 bases between them. The CDR3 covers 15 residues.

V is TRBV5-6 and J is TRBJ2-5; D might be TRBD1 (5 bases). Germline values: CDR1 SGHDT, CDR2 YYEEEE. Deletions cut 3 bases from V and 9 bases from J, with 15 bases between. The CDR3 has 13 residues. This CDR3 is CASSSQVLGPQYF. In nucleotides, the CDR3 is TGTGCCAGCAGCTCGCAGGTCCTGGGGCCCCAGTACTTC. The variable domain in full, with the rest retrieved from reference TRBV5-6 and TRBJ2-5, is DAGVTQSPTHLIKTRGQQVTLRCSPKSGHDTVSWYQQALGQGPQFIFQYYEEEERQRGNFPDRFSGHQFPNYSSELNVNALLLGDSALYLCASSSQVLGPQYFGPGTRLLVL.

V is TRBV4-1 and J is TRBJ2-5; no clear D. The CDR3 is 13 amino acids. The V gene's germline CDR1 is MGHRA and CDR2 YSYEKL. Between the trimmed V and J ends, which lost 1 base and 0 bases, there was a span of 3 bases. The CDR3 is CASSQVDQETQYF. CDR3 in DNA: TGCGCCAGCAGCCAAGTCGACCAAGAGACCCAGTACTTC.

This clone was picked up a small number of times. The rearrangement links TRBV19 to TRBJ1-1, with D uncertain. The ends were cut back, 3 bases at V and 8 bases at J, with 10 bases in the middle. Germline loops: CDR1 LNHDA, CDR2 SQIVND (reference sequence). The CDR3 spans 12 residues. CDR3 residues: CASSIGLREAFF. CDR3 bases: TGTGCCAGTAGTATTGGACTTCGGGAAGCTTTCTTT.

This chain uses TRBV9 with TRBJ2-5, with D uncertain. Trimming took 4 bases from V and 4 from J, leaving 14 bases between them. The CDR3 totals 14 residues. Germline CDR1 is SGDLS and CDR2 is YYNGEE. The CDR3 DNA sequence: TGTGCCAGCAGCTCCTTTGGCGAGCGAGAGACCCAGTACTTC. Its protein is CASSSFGERETQYF.

The rearrangement joins TRBV5-1 to TRBJ2-7, with D possibly TRBD2 on 6 matching bases. This CDR3 is 14 amino acids long. Per the germline V gene, CDR1 is SGHRS and CDR2 is YFSETQ. The V end was cut by 2 bases, the J end by 0 bases, with 9 bases between. The CDR3 is CASSFRGTSYEQYF. The CDR3 nucleotides read TGCGCCAGCAGCTTCCGCGGGACCTCCTACGAGCAGTACTTC.

The chain recombines TRBV28 with TRBJ2-7; 8 bases line up with TRBD1. CDR3 size: 14 residues. Trimming cost V 2 bases and J 2 bases; bases outside gene matches: 2. The germline V gene has CDR1 MDHEN and CDR2 SYDVKM. CDR3 bases: TGTGCCAGCAGTTTACAGGGGGCGACCTACGAGCAGTACTTC. Amino acids: CASSLQGATYEQYF.

The chain links TRBV19 to TRBJ2-7; 9 nucleotides agree with TRBD1. Germline loops: CDR1 LNHDA, CDR2 SQIVND (reference sequence). CDR3 length equals 14 residues. With V trimmed by 5 bases and J by 6 bases, 8 bases remained unmatched. The CDR3 DNA follows: TGTGCCAGTAGTCCCGGGACAGGGTATATCGAGCAGTACTTC. Its protein is CASSPGTGYIEQYF.

The J gene is TRBJ1-1, the V gene TRBV5-4; TRBD1 might be the D (6 bases). Germline CDR1 is SGHNT and CDR2 is YYREEE (reference sequence). Trimming took 4 bases from V and 4 from J, leaving 8 bases between them. The CDR3 loop spans 12 amino acids. The CDR3: CASSGQSTEAFF. The CDR3 DNA sequence: TGTGCCAGCAGCGGACAGTCCACTGAAGCTTTCTTT. Combining the CDR3 with reference TRBV5-4 and TRBJ1-1 gives the whole variable domain ETGVTQSPTHLIKTRGQQVTLRCSSQSGHNTVSWYQQALGQGPQFIFQYYREEENGRGNFPPRFSGLQFPNYSSELNVNALELDDSALYLCASSGQSTEAFFGQGTRLTVV.

The gene calls are TRBV29-1 and TRBJ2-1, with D possibly matching TRBD2 (5 bases). CDR1 is SQVTM and CDR2 is ANQGSEA in the germline V gene. Trimming shortened V by 0 bases and J by 8 bases, and 8 bases separated the two germline ends. There are 12 residues in the CDR3. The CDR3 bases are TGCAGCGTTGAAGAGGGAGCGCATGAGCAGTTCTTC. As protein: CSVEEGAHEQFF.

The chain couples TRBV2 to TRBJ2-5, with D possibly matching TRBD1 (5 bases). V lost 7 bases and J 0 bases, leaving 12 bases between the germline ends. CDR1 is SNHLY, CDR2 FYNNEI, per germline. The CDR3 spans 14 residues. CDR3 in DNA: TGTGCCAGCATTTATGGGGCGTACCAAGAGACCCAGTACTTC. It is translated as CASIYGAYQETQYF.

This chain's CDR3 is CASSLAERAGELFF. DNA of the CDR3: TGTGCCAGCAGCTTAGCGGAGCGGGCTGGGGAGCTGTTTTTT. The J gene is TRBJ2-2, the V gene TRBV7-6, with D maybe TRBD2 (6 bases). This CDR3 region has 14 residues. With 0 bases removed from V and 8 bases from J, the gap between germline ends came to 10 bases. Germline V gene sequence: CDR1 SGHVS, CDR2 FNYEAQ.

The chain uses TRBV29-1 and TRBJ1-2; tentative D call: TRBD1 (5 bases). CDR3 length: 13 residues. CDR1 is SQVTM and CDR2 is ANQGSEA in the germline V gene. Trimming stripped 0 bases from V and 5 bases from J, with 10 bases between. For the CDR3, the DNA is TGCAGCGTTGAAGATGGACAAGCGTATGGCTACACCTTC. It yields the protein CSVEDGQAYGYTF.

The gene calls are TRBV7-9 and TRBJ1-3; D remains ambiguous. Germline-derived CDR1 and CDR2 are SEHNR and FQNEAQ (reference sequence). The CDR3 loop spans 16 amino acids. V lost 5 bases to trimming and J lost 0 bases, with 14 bases between them. Here the CDR3 reads CASSISVGDSGNTIYF. CDR3 coding DNA: TGTGCCAGCAGCATCAGCGTGGGTGACTCTGGAAACACCATATATTTT.

The V call is TRBV5-1, the J call TRBJ1-1; possibly TRBD1 for D (5 bases). Trimming shortened V by 0 bases and J by 2 bases, and 8 bases separated the two germline ends. The CDR3 totals 14 residues. Per the germline V gene, CDR1 is SGHRS and CDR2 is YFSETQ. The CDR3 loop reads CASSLEGFNTEAFF. CDR3 in DNA: TGCGCCAGCAGCTTGGAGGGGTTTAACACTGAAGCTTTCTTT.

The V gene is TRBV2, the J gene TRBJ2-1; maybe TRBD2 (6 bases). This CDR3 is 12 amino acids long. CDR1 and CDR2 (germline): SNHLY, FYNNEI. V lost 8 bases and J 6 bases, leaving 11 bases between the germline ends. The DNA of the CDR3 is TGTGCCAGCGTGACTAGGGGCAATGAGCAGTTCTTC. As protein: CASVTRGNEQFF.

DNA of the CDR3: TGTGCCAGCAGCTTAGATCTGGTCGCTAGCGGAGGCAATGAGCAGTTCTTC. Translating it yields CASSLDLVASGGNEQFF. The chain is built from TRBV11-3 and TRBJ2-1, with 7 bases that match TRBD2. Germline V gene lookup returns CDR1 SGHNT and CDR2 YENEEA. V lost 0 bases to trimming and J lost 6 bases; unmatched junction nucleotides: 11. The CDR3 contains 17 residues.

The J gene is TRBJ2-1, the V gene TRBV27, with TRBD2 matching 8 bases. The CDR3 runs to 14 residues. Unmatched junction bases numbered 2, after V lost 5 bases and J lost 2 bases. Germline CDR1 MNHEY, CDR2 SMNVEV (reference sequence). In nucleotides, the CDR3 is TGTGCCAGCAGTAGCGGGAGTGCCTACAATGAGCAGTTCTTC. It translates to CASSSGSAYNEQFF.